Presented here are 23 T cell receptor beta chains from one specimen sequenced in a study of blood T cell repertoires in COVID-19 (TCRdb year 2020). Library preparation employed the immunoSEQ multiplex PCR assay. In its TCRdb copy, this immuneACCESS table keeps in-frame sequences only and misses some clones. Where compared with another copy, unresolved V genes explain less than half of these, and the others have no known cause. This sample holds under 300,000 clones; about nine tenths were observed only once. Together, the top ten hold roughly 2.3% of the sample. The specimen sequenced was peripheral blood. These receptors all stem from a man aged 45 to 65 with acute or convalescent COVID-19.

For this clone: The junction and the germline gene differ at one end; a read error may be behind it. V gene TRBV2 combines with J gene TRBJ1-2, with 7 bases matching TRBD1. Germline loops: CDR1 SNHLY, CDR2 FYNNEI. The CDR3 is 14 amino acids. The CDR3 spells CASTLGTAVRASGF. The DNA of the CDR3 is TGTGCCAGCACCCTAGGGACAGCTGTTAGGGCTTCCGGCTTC.

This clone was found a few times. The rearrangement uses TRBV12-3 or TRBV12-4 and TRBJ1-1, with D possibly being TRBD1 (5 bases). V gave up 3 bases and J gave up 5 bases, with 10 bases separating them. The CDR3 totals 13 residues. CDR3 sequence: CASSLTGLTEAFF. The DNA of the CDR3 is TGTGCCAGCAGTTTGACGGGACTTACTGAAGCTTTCTTT.

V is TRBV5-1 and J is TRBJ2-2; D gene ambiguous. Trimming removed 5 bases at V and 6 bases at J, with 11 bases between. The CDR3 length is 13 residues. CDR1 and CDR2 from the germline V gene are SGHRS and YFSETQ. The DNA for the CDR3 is TGCGCCAGCAGTGAACCCACAGCCGGGGAGCTGTTTTTT. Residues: CASSEPTAGELFF.

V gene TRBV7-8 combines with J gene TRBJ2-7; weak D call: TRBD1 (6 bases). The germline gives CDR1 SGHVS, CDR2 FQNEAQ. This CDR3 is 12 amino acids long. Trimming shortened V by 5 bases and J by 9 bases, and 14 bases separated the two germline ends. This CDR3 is CASSKGDSAQYF. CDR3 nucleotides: TGTGCCAGCAGCAAGGGGGATTCTGCGCAGTACTTC.

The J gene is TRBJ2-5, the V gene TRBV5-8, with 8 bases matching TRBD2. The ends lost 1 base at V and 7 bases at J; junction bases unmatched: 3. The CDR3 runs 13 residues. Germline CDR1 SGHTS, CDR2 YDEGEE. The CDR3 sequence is CASSLRGGPTQYF. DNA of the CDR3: TGTGCCAGCAGCTTGCGGGGGGGGCCGACCCAGTACTTC.

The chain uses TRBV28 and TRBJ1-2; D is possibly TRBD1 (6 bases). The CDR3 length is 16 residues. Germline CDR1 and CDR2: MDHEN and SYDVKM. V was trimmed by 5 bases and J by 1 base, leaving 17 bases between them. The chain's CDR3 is CASSQRGWGHNYGYTF. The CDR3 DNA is TGTGCCAGCAGTCAAAGGGGATGGGGGCATAACTATGGCTACACCTTC.

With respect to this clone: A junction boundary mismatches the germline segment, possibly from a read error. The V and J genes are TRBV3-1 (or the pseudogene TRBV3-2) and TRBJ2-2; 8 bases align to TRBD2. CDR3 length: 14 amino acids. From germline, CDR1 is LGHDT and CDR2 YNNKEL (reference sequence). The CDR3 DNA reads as TGTGCCAGCAGCCAAGATACGGTAGCGGGGCCCGTGATTTTT. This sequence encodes CASSQDTVAGPVIF.

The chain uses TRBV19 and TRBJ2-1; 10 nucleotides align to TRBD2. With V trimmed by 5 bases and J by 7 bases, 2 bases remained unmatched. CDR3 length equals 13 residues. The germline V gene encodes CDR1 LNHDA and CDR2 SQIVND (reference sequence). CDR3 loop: CASSASGGNEQFF. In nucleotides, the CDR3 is TGTGCCAGTAGTGCTAGCGGGGGAAATGAGCAGTTCTTC.

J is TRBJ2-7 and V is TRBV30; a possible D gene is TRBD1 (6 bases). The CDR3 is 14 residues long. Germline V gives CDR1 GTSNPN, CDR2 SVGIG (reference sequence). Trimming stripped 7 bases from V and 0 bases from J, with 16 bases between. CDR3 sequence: CAFAQGFNSYEQYF. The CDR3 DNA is TGTGCCTTCGCGCAGGGGTTCAACTCCTACGAGCAGTACTTC. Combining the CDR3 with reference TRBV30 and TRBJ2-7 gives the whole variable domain SQTIHQWPATLVQPVGSPLSLECTVEGTSNPNLYWYRQAAGRGLQLLFYSVGIGQISSEVPQNLSASRPQDRQFILSSKKLLLSDSGFYLCAFAQGFNSYEQYFGPGTRLTVT.

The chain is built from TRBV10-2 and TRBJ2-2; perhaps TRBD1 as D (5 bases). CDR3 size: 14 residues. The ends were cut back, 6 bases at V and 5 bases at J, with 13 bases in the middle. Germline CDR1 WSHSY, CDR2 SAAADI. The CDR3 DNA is TGCGCCAGCAGGGCCGTAGGGGATACCGGGGAGCTGTTTTTT. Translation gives CASRAVGDTGELFF.

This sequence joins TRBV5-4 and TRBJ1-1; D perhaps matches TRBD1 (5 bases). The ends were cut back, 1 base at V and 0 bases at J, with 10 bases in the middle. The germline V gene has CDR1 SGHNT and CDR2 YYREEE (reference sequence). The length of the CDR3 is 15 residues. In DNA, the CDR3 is TGTGCCAGCAGCTTGCAGAAGGGGTTGAACACTGAAGCTTTCTTT. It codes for CASSLQKGLNTEAFF.

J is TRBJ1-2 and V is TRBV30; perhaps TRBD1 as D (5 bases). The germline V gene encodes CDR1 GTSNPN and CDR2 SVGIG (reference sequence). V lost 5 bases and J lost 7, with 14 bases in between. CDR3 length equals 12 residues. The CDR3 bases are TGTGCCTGGGGCCAGGGAAGTTTTGGCTACACCTTC. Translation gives CAWGQGSFGYTF.

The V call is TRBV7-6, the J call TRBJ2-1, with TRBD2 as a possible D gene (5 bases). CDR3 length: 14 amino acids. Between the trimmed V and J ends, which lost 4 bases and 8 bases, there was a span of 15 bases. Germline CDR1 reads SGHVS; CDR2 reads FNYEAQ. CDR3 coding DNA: TGTGCCAGCAGCTCATCTAGCCCTCCCGATGAGCAGTTCTTC. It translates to CASSSSSPPDEQFF.

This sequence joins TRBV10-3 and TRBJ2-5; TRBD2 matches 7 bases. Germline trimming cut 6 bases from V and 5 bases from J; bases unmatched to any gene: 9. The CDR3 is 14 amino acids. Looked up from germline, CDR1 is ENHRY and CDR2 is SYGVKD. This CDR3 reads CAIRESSGAETQYF. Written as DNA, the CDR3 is TGTGCCATCAGGGAATCCAGCGGGGCTGAGACCCAGTACTTC.

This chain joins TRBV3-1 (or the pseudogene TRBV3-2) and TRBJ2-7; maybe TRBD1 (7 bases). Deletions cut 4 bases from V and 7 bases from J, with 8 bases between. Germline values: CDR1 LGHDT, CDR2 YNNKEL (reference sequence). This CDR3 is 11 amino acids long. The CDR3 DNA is TGTGCCAGCAGCCCAGGGGGGGAGCAGTACTTC. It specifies CASSPGGEQYF.

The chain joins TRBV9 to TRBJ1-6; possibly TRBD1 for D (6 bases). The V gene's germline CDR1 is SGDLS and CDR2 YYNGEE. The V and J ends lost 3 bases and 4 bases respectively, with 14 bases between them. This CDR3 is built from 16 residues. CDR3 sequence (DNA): TGTGCCAGCAGCGCGAGTTTACAGGGTTATAATTCACCCCTCCACTTT. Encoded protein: CASSASLQGYNSPLHF. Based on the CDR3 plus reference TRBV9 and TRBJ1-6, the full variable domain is DSGVTQTPKHLITATGQRVTLRCSPRSGDLSVYWYQQSLDQGLQFLIQYYNGEERAKGNILERFSAQQFPDLHSELNLSSLELGDSALYFCASSASLQGYNSPLHFGNGTRLTVT.

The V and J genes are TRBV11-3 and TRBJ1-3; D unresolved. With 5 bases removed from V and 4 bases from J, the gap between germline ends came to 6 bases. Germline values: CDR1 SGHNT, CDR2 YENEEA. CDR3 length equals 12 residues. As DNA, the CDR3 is TGTGCCAGCAGCCGGGGAGGAAACACCATATATTTT. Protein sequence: CASSRGGNTIYF.

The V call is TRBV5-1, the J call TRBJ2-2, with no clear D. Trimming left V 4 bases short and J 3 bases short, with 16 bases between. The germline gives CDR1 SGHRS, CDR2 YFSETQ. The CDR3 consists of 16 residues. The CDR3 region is CASSPLGGRDTGELFF. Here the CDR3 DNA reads TGCGCCAGCAGCCCGCTGGGTGGTCGGGACACCGGGGAGCTGTTTTTT.

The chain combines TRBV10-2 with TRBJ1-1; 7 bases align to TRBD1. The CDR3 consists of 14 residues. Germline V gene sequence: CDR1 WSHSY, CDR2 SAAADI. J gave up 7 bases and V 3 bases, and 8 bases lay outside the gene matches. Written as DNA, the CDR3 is TGCGCCAGCAGTGAAGGGGGCTCAATCGGTGAAGCTTTCTTT. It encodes CASSEGGSIGEAFF.

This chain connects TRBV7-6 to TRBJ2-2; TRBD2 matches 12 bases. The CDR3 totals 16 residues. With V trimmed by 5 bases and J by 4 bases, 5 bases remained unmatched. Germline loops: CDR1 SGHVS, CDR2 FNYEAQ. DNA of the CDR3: TGTGCCAGCAGCCCTACTAGCGGGGGGACCACCGGGGAGCTGTTTTTT. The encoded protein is CASSPTSGGTTGELFF.

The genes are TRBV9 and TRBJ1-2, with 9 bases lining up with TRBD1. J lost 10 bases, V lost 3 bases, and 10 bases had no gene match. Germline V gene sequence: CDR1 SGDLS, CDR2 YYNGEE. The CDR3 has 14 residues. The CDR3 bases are TGTGCCAGCAGCGCCCGGTGGACAGGGGATTACTACACCTTC. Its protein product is CASSARWTGDYYTF.

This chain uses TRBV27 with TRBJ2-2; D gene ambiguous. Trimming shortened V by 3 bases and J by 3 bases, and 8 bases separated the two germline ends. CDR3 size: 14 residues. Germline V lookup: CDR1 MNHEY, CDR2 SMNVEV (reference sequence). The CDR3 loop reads CASSFLSDTGELFF. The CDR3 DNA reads TGTGCCAGCAGTTTTCTGTCGGACACCGGGGAGCTGTTTTTT.

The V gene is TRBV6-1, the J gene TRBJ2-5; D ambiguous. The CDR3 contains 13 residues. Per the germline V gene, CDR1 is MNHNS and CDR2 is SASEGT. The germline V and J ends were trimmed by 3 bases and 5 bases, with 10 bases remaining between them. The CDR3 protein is CASSEFRQETQYF. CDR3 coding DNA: TGTGCCAGCAGTGAGTTTCGCCAGGAGACCCAGTACTTC.